The 11 T cell receptor beta chains listed next were all sequenced from one sample in a study of blood T cell repertoires in COVID-19. Sequencing used immunoSEQ multiplex PCR; TCRdb keeps in-frame clones, though not all of them. The table lists fewer than 60,000 clones, about 85% of them singletons. The sequenced sample was peripheral blood. These TCRs come from a human donor with acute or convalescent COVID-19. The donor label of this sample is uncertain.

The chain has TRBV11-2 and TRBJ1-6, with 8 bases lining up with TRBD1. The CDR3 is 16 amino acids. With 1 base clipped from V and 8 bases from J, the junction kept 7 bases outside the gene matches. The V gene's germline CDR1 is SGHAT and CDR2 FQNNGV. The CDR3 protein is CASSLGRGLEDSPLHF. CDR3 DNA: TGTGCCAGCAGCTTAGGCAGGGGGCTAGAGGATTCACCCCTCCACTTT.

The chain carries TRBV5-1 and TRBJ1-2, with 9 bases aligning to TRBD1. Trimming took 5 bases from V and 3 from J; bases not matched to a gene: 2. Germline V gene sequence: CDR1 SGHRS, CDR2 YFSETQ. CDR3 length: 13 residues. CDR3 sequence reads: CASRQGADYGYTF. The CDR3 bases are TGCGCCAGCAGACAGGGGGCGGACTATGGCTACACCTTC.

The chain couples TRBV6-5 to TRBJ1-6, with 7 bases matching TRBD1. Germline values: CDR1 MNHEY, CDR2 SVGAGI. After removal of 4 bases from V and 9 bases from J, the junction contained 3 bases not matched to a gene. The CDR3 length is 13 residues. Written as DNA, the CDR3 is TGTGCCAGCAGTTGGGACAGCGGTTCACCCCTCCACTTT. Translated, it gives CASSWDSGSPLHF.

This rearrangement joins TRBV7-6 to TRBJ1-2; 9 bases are a match to TRBD1. CDR3 size: 14 residues. The ends lost 0 bases at V and 14 bases at J; junction bases unmatched: 10. Germline V gene sequence: CDR1 SGHVS, CDR2 FNYEAQ. The CDR3 sequence is CASSLAGQGLSMTF. The CDR3 DNA reads as TGTGCCAGCAGCTTAGCGGGACAGGGCTTGTCTATGACCTTC.

This sequence joins TRBV15 and TRBJ1-3; no definite D call. Trimming cost V 0 bases and J 0 bases, with 9 bases left between them. Germline lookup yields CDR1 LNHNV and CDR2 YYDKDF (reference sequence). The CDR3 loop spans 16 amino acids. CDR3 sequence (DNA): TGTGCCACCAGCAGAGACCCCCCGGGCTCTGGAAACACCATATATTTT. This encodes CATSRDPPGSGNTIYF. The full variable domain, with the rest looked up from reference TRBV15 and TRBJ1-3, is DAMVIQNPRYQVTQFGKPVTLSCSQTLNHNVMYWYQQKSSQAPKLLFHYYDKDFNNEADTPDNFQSRRPNTSFCFLDIRSPGLGDTAMYLCATSRDPPGSGNTIYFGEGSWLTVV.

The rearrangement links TRBV19 to TRBJ1-1; D is uncertain. V was shortened by 3 bases and J by 5 bases, with 7 bases between the two germline ends. Per germline, CDR1 LNHDA and CDR2 SQIVND (reference sequence). The CDR3 spans 12 residues. CDR3 sequence (DNA): TGTGCCAGTAGTATCCCGGGGACTGAAGCTTTCTTT. Amino acid sequence: CASSIPGTEAFF.

The CDR3 reads CASSLGGGSRTDTQYF. The CDR3, as DNA: TGCGCCAGCAGCTTGGGGGGCGGGAGCCGCACAGATACGCAGTATTTT. The chain combines TRBV5-1 with TRBJ2-3; TRBD2 aligns across 7 bases. Germline V gene data show CDR1 as SGHRS and CDR2 as YFSETQ. This CDR3 region has 16 residues. Unmatched junction bases numbered 5, after V lost 0 bases and J lost 1 base.

V and J are TRBV7-9 and TRBJ2-2, with a possible D match to TRBD1 (6 bases). V lost 5 bases, J lost 0 bases, and 19 bases lay in between. Germline-derived CDR1 and CDR2 are SEHNR and FQNEAQ (reference sequence). The CDR3 runs 18 residues. The CDR3 sequence: CASSDPKGGPSNTGELFF. The CDR3 nucleotides read TGTGCCAGCAGCGACCCCAAAGGGGGTCCTTCGAACACCGGGGAGCTGTTTTTT.

DNA for the CDR3: TGCGCCAGCAGCTCCGAGGAGGGGAGCACTGAAGCTTTCTTT. Encoded protein: CASSSEEGSTEAFF. The genes are TRBV5-1 and TRBJ1-1, with TRBD1 as a possible D gene (5 bases). Trimming removed 3 bases at V and 4 bases at J, with 13 bases between. CDR3 length: 14 residues. CDR1 is SGHRS, CDR2 YFSETQ, per germline.

This chain connects TRBV7-6 to TRBJ1-6; 9 bases are shared with TRBD1. From germline, CDR1 is SGHVS and CDR2 FNYEAQ. J lost 7 bases, V lost 4 bases, and 8 bases had no gene match. The CDR3 is 16 residues long. The CDR3 here is CASSYRTGVGNSPLHF. The CDR3 nucleotides are TGTGCCAGCAGCTATAGGACAGGGGTAGGGAATTCACCCCTCCACTTT.

This clone was seen once. The chain joins TRBV6-2 or TRBV6-3 to TRBJ1-1; D uncertain. V lost 2 bases and J 1 base, leaving 17 bases between the germline ends. From germline, CDR1 is MNHEY and CDR2 SVGEGT. The CDR3 sequence is 17 residues long. The CDR3 protein is CASSYGAAGIGNTEAFF. The CDR3, as DNA: TGTGCCAGCAGTTACGGCGCCGCGGGTATAGGGAACACTGAAGCTTTCTTT.